The 10 T cell receptor beta chains presented below share a single source sample, sequenced in a study of identical twins. Each CDR3 protein gets one entry after TCRdb re-called the 5' RACE reads with MiXCR. The profile shows under 300,000 distinct CDR3 sequences, about 8.9% of them singletons. The sample was also linked to a second study, of yellow fever vaccine responses in identical twins.

Material: CD8+ T cells sorted from blood. Receptor source: a woman aged 18-29 years in good health.

This clonotype was seen many times. DNA of the CDR3: TGTGCCAGCAGTTTAGAAGGGGACTTGACGAGCTCCTACGAGCAGTACTTC. Protein sequence: CASSLEGDLTSSYEQYF. The V call is TRBV12-3 or TRBV12-4, the J call TRBJ2-7; possible D gene TRBD2, 6 bases. This CDR3 region has 17 residues. Trimming shortened V by 1 base and J by 0 bases, and 16 bases separated the two germline ends.

In this sample, this clonotype turned up a few times. The chain couples TRBV11-1 to TRBJ2-2; 10 bases line up with TRBD2. After removal of 6 bases from V and 6 bases from J, the junction contained 19 bases not matched to a gene. Germline CDR1 SGHAT, CDR2 FQDESV (reference sequence). This CDR3 is 19 amino acids long. This CDR3 reads CASRKKPGTSVLVPGELFF. The CDR3 region has the DNA TGTGCCAGCAGAAAAAAGCCCGGGACTAGCGTTTTAGTCCCCGGGGAGCTGTTTTTT.

This clonotype has only a few counts. The chain carries TRBV9 and TRBJ1-1; 9 nucleotides align to TRBD1. Germline trimming cut 3 bases from V and 5 bases from J; bases unmatched to any gene: 11. The CDR3 covers 16 residues. Germline V gene lookup returns CDR1 SGDLS and CDR2 YYNGEE. The chain's CDR3 is CASSAYPQGAGTEAFF. CDR3 coding DNA: TGTGCCAGCAGCGCCTACCCACAGGGGGCAGGGACTGAAGCTTTCTTT.

V gene TRBV29-1 combines with J gene TRBJ1-1; tentatively, D is TRBD1 (6 bases). The ends were cut back, 3 bases at V and 0 bases at J, with 17 bases in the middle. CDR1 and CDR2 from the germline V gene are SQVTM and ANQGSEA. There are 16 residues in the CDR3. Written as DNA, the CDR3 is TGCAGCGTTGAGTTGGGGGGGCGAAGGCTGAACACTGAAGCTTTCTTT. Its translation is CSVELGGRRLNTEAFF.

This clonotype was seen ten or more times. J is TRBJ2-2 and V is TRBV7-9; unclear D gene. The CDR3 has 14 residues. Trimming left V 1 base short and J 0 bases short, with 3 bases between. Germline CDR1 and CDR2: SEHNR and FQNEAQ (reference sequence). CDR3 protein: CASSLVTNTGELFF. For the CDR3, the DNA is TGTGCCAGCAGCTTAGTCACGAACACCGGGGAGCTGTTTTTT.

This clonotype was picked up a small number of times. CDR3 region: CASSQASGSYEQYF. In DNA, the CDR3 is TGCGCCAGCAGCCAAGCTAGCGGCTCCTACGAGCAGTACTTC. The chain has TRBV4-1 and TRBJ2-7; 7 nucleotides match TRBD2. The CDR3 has 14 amino acids. CDR1 MGHRA and CDR2 YSYEKL come from the germline V gene. With V trimmed by 1 base and J by 0 bases, 0 bases remained unmatched.

This clonotype was counted many times. CDR3 region: CSVAPFAIEGEQFF. Here the CDR3 DNA reads TGCAGCGTTGCCCCCTTTGCGATAGAGGGTGAGCAGTTCTTC. The chain carries TRBV29-1 and TRBJ2-1, with D possibly TRBD2 on 5 matching bases. Germline CDR1 reads SQVTM; CDR2 reads ANQGSEA. Trimming cost V 4 bases and J 9 bases, with 19 bases left between them. This CDR3 is built from 14 residues.

This clonotype was detected ten times or more. This chain uses TRBV7-9 with TRBJ2-7; 7 bases agree with TRBD1. With 0 bases clipped from V and 6 bases from J, the junction kept 5 bases outside the gene matches. The CDR3 totals 14 residues. Germline-derived CDR1 and CDR2 are SEHNR and FQNEAQ (reference sequence). In DNA form, the CDR3 reads TGTGCCAGCAGCTTAGCCCAGGGGGAGCGCGAGCAGTACTTC. This sequence encodes CASSLAQGEREQYF.

This clonotype was observed a handful of times. The rearrangement joins TRBV5-5 to TRBJ2-7; possibly TRBD1 or TRBD2 for D (6 bases each). The CDR3 has 15 residues. V lost 2 bases and J 3 bases, leaving 15 bases between the germline ends. Germline CDR1 and CDR2: SGHKS and YYEKEE (reference sequence). The CDR3, as DNA: TGTGCCAGCAGCTTACCGACAGGAGGGAACTACGAGCAGTACTTC. Encoded protein: CASSLPTGGNYEQYF.

This clonotype has more than one count but fewer than ten. This sequence joins TRBV20-1 and TRBJ2-3; the match to TRBD2 covers 7 bases. The CDR3 consists of 16 residues. V shed 3 bases, J shed 0 bases, and the junction held 9 bases outside the gene matches. Germline assignment: CDR1 DFQATT and CDR2 SNEGSKA (reference sequence). In DNA, the CDR3 is TGCAGTGCTAGCGAAGAAGCGGGGCCCAGCACAGATACGCAGTATTTT. Protein sequence: CSASEEAGPSTDTQYF.